The clone carrying this T cell receptor beta chain was seen only once. No antigen is known for it. The data belong to a study of metastatic and nonmetastatic thyroid tumors. V gave up 1 base and J gave up 4 bases; unmatched junction bases: 0. The CDR3 spans 14 residues. Germline V lookup: CDR1 LGHDT, CDR2 YNNKEL (reference sequence). TCRdb reprocessed the PCR reads using MiXCR. Of 15,000 to 20,000 clones listed, roughly 25% were seen once; the top ten hold over 9.5%. Patients were all untreated before their thyroid surgery. Study-level results: In blood and tumor, TCR beta diversity was reportedly significantly higher in malignant thyroid tumors than in benign nodules.

The rearrangement links TRBV3-1 to TRBJ2-5, with 10 bases that match TRBD1. This clonotype was sampled from a female donor with papillary thyroid cancer or a benign thyroid nodule (not recorded which). Some clones in this sample may be carry-over from other donors' samples. Sequencing was done on a sample of adjacent normal tissue. Written as DNA, the CDR3 is TGTGCCAGCAGCCAAGGGACAGGGGGAGAGACCCAGTACTTC. Its protein is CASSQGTGGETQYF.